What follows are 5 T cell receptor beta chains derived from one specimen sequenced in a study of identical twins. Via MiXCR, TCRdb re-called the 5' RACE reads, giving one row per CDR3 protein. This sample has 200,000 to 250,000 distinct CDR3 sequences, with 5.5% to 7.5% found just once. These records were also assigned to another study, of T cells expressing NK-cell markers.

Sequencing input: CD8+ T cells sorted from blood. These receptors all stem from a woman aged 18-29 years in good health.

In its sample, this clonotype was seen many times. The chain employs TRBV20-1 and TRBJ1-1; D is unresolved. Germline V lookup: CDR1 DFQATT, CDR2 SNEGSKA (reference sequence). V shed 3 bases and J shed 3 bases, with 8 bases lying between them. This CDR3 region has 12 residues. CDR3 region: CSARSGYTEAFF. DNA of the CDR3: TGCAGTGCTAGGTCCGGTTACACTGAAGCTTTCTTT.

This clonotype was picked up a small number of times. CDR3 protein: CASGKAGPSNSPLHF. The CDR3 bases are TGTGCCAGCGGCAAAGCTGGGCCCTCGAATTCACCCCTCCACTTT. The chain uses TRBV7-9 and TRBJ1-6, with unresolved D. Trimming took 8 bases from V and 7 from J, leaving 18 bases between them. The germline gives CDR1 SEHNR, CDR2 FQNEAQ (reference sequence). This CDR3 region has 15 residues.

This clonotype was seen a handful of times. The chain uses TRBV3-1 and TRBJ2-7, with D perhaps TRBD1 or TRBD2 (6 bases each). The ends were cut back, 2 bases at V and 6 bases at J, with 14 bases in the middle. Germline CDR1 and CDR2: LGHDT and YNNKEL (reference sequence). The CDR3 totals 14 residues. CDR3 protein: CASSQITGAGEQYF. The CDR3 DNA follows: TGTGCCAGCAGCCAAATAACGGGGGCGGGCGAGCAGTACTTC.

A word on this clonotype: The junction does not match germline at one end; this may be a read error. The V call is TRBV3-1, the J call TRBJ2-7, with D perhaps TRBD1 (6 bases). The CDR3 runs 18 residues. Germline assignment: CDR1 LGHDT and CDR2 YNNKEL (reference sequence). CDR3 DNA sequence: TGTGCCTGCAGCCACCGCCCCGGAGACAGGCCCTTTTCCTACGAGCAGTACTTC. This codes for CACSHRPGDRPFSYEQYF.

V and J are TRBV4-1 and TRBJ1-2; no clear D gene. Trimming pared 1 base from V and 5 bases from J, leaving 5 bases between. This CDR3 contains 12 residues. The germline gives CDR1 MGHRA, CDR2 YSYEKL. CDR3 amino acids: CASSQAGYGYTF. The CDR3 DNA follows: TGCGCCAGCAGCCAAGCGGGGTATGGCTACACCTTC.